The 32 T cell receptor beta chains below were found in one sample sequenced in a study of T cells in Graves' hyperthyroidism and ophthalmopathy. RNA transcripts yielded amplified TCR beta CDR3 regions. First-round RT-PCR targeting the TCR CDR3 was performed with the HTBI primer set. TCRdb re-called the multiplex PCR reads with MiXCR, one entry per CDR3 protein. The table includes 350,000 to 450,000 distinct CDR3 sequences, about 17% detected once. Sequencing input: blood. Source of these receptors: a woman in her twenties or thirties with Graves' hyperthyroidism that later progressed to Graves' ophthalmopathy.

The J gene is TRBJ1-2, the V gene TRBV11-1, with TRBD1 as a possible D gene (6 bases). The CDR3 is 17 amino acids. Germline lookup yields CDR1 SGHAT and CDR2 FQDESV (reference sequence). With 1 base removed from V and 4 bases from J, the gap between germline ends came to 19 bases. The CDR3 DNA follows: TGTGCCAGCAGCTTAGAGCGCGGAGGTCAGGGGAGCTATGGCTACACCTTC. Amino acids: CASSLERGGQGSYGYTF.

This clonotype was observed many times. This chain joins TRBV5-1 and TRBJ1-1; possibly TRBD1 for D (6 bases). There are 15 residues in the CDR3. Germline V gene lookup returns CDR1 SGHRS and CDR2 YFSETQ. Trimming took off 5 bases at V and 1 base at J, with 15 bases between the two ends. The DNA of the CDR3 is TGCGCCAGCAGATCATTACAGGGATCGAACACTGAAGCTTTCTTT. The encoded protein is CASRSLQGSNTEAFF.

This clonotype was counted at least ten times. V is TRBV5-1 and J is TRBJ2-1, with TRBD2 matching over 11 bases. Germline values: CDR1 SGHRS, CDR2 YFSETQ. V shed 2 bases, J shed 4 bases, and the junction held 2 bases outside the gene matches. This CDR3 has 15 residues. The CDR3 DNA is TGCGCCAGCAGCTTTAGACTAGCGGGATACAATGAGCAGTTCTTC. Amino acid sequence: CASSFRLAGYNEQFF.

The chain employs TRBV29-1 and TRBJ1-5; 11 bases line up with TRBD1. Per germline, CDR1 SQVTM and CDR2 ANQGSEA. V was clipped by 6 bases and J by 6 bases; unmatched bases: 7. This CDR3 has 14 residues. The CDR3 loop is CSVKGTGGAQPQHF. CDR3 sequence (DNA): TGCAGCGTGAAAGGGACAGGGGGGGCTCAGCCCCAGCATTTT.

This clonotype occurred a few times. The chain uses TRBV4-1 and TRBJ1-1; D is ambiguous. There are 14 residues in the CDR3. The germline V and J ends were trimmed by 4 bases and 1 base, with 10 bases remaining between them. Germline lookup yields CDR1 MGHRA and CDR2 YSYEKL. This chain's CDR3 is CASSRTPENTEAFF. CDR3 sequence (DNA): TGCGCCAGCAGCCGAACGCCGGAGAACACTGAAGCTTTCTTT.

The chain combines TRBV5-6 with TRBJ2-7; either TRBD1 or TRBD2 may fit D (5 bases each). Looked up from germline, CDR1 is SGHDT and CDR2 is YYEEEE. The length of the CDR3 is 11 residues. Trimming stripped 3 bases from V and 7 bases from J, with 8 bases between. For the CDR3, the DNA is TGTGCCAGCAGCTGGGGGTCTGAGCAGTACTTC. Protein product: CASSWGSEQYF.

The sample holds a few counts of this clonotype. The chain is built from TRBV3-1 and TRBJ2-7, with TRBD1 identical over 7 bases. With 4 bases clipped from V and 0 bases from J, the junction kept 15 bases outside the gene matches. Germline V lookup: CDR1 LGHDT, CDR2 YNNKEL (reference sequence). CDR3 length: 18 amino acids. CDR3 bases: TGTGCCAGCAGCCTAGAATATACAGGGGCATACCCCTCCTACGAGCAGTACTTC. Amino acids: CASSLEYTGAYPSYEQYF.

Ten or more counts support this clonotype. The CDR3: CASSTPRVDSYNEQFF. CDR3 nucleotide sequence: TGTGCCAGCAGTACACCCAGGGTGGATTCCTACAATGAGCAGTTCTTC. V gene TRBV2 combines with J gene TRBJ2-1, with D possibly matching TRBD1 (5 bases). The CDR3 extends over 16 amino acids. In germline, CDR1 is SNHLY, CDR2 FYNNEI. V gave up 5 bases and J gave up 1 base, with 15 bases separating them.

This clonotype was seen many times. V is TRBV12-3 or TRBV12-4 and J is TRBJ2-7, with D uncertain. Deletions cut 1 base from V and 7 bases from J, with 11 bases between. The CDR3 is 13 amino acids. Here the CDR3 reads CASSLGLAWEQYF. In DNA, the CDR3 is TGTGCCAGCAGTTTAGGGCTGGCCTGGGAGCAGTACTTC.

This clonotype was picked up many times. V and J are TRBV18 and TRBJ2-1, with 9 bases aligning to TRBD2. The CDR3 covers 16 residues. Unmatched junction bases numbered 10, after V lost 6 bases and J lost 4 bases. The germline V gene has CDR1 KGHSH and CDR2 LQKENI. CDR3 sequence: CASSSTLAGRYNEQFF. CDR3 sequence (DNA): TGTGCCAGCTCTTCGACTCTAGCGGGAAGGTACAATGAGCAGTTCTTC.

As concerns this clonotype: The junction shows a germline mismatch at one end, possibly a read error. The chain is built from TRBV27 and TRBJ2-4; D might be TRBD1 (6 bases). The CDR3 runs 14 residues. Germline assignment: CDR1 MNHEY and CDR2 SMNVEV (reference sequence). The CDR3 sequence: CTSSLQGSKNIQYF. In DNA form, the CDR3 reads TGTACCAGCAGTTTACAGGGCAGCAAAAACATTCAGTACTTC.

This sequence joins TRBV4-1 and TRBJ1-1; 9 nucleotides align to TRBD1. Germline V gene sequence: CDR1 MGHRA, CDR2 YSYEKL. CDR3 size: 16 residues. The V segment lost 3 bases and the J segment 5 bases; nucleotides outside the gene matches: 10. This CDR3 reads CASSHGTGFALTEAFF. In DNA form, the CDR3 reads TGCGCCAGCAGCCATGGGACAGGGTTTGCTTTGACTGAAGCTTTCTTT.

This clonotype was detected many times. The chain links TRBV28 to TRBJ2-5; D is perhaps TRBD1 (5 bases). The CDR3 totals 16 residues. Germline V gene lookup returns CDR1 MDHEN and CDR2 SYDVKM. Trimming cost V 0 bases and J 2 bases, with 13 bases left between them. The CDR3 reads CASSLWWGRRQETQYF. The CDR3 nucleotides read TGTGCCAGCAGTTTATGGTGGGGCAGGCGTCAAGAGACCCAGTACTTC. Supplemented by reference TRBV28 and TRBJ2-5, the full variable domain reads DVKVTQSSRYLVKRTGEKVFLECVQDMDHENMFWYRQDPGLGLRLIYFSYDVKMKEKGDIPEGYSVSREKKERFSLILESASTNQTSMYLCASSLWWGRRQETQYFGPGTRLLVL.

The CDR3 spells CASSAPGQNNQPQHF. CDR3 DNA sequence: TGTGCCAGCAGTGCTCCGGGACAGAACAATCAGCCCCAGCATTTT. This sequence joins TRBV7-9 and TRBJ1-5, with 7 positions matching TRBD1. Germline lookup yields CDR1 SEHNR and CDR2 FQNEAQ (reference sequence). V gave up 6 bases and J gave up 3 bases; unmatched junction bases: 8. There are 15 residues in the CDR3.

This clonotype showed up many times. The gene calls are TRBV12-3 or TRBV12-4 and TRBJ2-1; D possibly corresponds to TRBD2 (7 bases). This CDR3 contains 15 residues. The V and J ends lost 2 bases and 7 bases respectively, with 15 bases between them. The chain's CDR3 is CASSLRGAIKNEQFF. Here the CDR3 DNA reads TGTGCCAGCAGTTTACGGGGGGCTATTAAGAATGAGCAGTTCTTC.

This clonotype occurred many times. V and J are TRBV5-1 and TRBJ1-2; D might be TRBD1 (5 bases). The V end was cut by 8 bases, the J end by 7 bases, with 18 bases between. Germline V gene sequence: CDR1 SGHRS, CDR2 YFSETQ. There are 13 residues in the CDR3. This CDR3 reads CASSTGRGGGYTF. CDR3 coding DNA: TGCGCCAGTAGCACGGGGCGAGGTGGTGGCTACACCTTC.

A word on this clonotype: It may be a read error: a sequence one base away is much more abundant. The CDR3 spells CAWMDRLGYGCTF. As DNA, the CDR3 is TGTGCCTGGATGGACAGGCTCGGCTATGGCTGCACCTTC. V usage is TRBV30 and J usage is TRBJ1-2, with TRBD1 matching over 7 bases. Germline assignment: CDR1 GTSNPN and CDR2 SVGIG (reference sequence). The CDR3 is made up of 13 amino acids.

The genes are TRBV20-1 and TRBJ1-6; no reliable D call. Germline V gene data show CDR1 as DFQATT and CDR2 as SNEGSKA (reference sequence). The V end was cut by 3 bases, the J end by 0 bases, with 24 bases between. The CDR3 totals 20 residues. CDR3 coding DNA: TGCAGTGCTAGTAGTCTACGCAGTCGGGATAGGAGCTCCTATAATTCACCCCTCCACTTT. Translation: CSASSLRSRDRSSYNSPLHF.

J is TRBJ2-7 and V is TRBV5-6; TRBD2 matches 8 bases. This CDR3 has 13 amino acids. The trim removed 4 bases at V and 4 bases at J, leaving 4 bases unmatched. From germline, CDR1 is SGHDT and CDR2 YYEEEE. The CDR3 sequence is CASSESGRYEQYF. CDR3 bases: TGTGCCAGCAGCGAAAGCGGGAGATACGAGCAGTACTTC.

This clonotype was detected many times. CDR3 coding DNA: TGTGCCAGCAGCTCCACTAGTCCGGGGGAGCTGTTTTTT. Protein: CASSSTSPGELFF. This chain joins TRBV5-6 and TRBJ2-2, with D possibly TRBD2 on 5 matching bases. V was clipped by 3 bases and J by 8 bases, with 11 bases between them. Germline loops: CDR1 SGHDT, CDR2 YYEEEE. The CDR3 is 13 amino acids.

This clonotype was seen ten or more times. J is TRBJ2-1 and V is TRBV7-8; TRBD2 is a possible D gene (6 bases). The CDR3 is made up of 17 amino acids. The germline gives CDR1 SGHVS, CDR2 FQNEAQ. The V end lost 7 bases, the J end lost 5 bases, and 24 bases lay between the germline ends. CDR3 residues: CASTQTRPGARNNEQFF. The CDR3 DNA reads TGTGCCAGCACCCAAACACGGCCGGGAGCGAGAAACAATGAGCAGTTCTTC.

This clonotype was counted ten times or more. The CDR3 protein is CASRWTSGGTYTQYF. The CDR3 DNA reads TGTGCCAGCAGATGGACTAGCGGGGGCACCTATACGCAGTATTTT. The gene calls are TRBV11-2 and TRBJ2-3; 13 positions match TRBD2. Germline V CDR1 and CDR2: SGHAT, FQNNGV. The CDR3 has 15 residues. V lost 6 bases, J lost 7 bases, and 7 bases stayed unmatched.

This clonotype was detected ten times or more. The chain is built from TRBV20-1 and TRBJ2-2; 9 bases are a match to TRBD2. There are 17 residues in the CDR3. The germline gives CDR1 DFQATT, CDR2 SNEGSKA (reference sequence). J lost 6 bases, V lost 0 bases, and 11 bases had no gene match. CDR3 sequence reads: CSARDEVVAGDSGELFF. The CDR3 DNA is TGCAGTGCTAGAGATGAGGTGGTAGCGGGAGATTCCGGGGAGCTGTTTTTT.

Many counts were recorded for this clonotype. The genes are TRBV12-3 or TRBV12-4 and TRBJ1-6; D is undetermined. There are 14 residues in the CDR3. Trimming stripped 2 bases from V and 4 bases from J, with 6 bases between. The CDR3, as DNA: TGTGCCAGCAGTTTATTACAGTATAATTCACCCCTCCACTTT. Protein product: CASSLLQYNSPLHF.

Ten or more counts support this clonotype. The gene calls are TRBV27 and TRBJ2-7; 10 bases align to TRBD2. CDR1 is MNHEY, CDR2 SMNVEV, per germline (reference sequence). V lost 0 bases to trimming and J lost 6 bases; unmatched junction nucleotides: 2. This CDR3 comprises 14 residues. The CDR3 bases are TGTGCCAGCAGTTTATCTAGCGGGAGGTCCGAGCAGTACTTC. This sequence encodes CASSLSSGRSEQYF.

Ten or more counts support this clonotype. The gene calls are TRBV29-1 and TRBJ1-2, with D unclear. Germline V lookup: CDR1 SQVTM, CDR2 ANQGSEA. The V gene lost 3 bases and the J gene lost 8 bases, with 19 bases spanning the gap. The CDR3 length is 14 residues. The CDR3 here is CSVDEGRGLLGYTF. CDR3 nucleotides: TGCAGCGTTGATGAGGGCAGAGGCCTGTTGGGCTACACCTTC.

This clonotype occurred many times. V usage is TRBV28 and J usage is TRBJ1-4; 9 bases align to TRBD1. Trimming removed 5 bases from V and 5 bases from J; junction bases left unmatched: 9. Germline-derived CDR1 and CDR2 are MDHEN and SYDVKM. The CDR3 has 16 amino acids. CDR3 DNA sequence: TGTGCCAGCAGTCGCCCCACGGGACAGGGCAATGAAAAACTGTTTTTT. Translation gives CASSRPTGQGNEKLFF. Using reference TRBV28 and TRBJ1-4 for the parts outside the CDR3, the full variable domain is DVKVTQSSRYLVKRTGEKVFLECVQDMDHENMFWYRQDPGLGLRLIYFSYDVKMKEKGDIPEGYSVSREKKERFSLILESASTNQTSMYLCASSRPTGQGNEKLFFGSGTQLSVL.

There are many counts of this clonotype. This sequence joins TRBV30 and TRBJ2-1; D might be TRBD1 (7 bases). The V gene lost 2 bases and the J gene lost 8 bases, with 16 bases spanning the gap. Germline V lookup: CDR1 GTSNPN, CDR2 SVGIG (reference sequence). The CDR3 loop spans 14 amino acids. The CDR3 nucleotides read TGTGCCTGGAGTTCCGGAGGGGGCGATTATGAGCAGTTCTTC. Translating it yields CAWSSGGGDYEQFF.

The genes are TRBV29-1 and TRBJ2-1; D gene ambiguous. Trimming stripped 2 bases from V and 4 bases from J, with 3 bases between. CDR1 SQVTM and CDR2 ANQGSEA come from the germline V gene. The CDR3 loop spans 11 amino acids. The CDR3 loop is CSVEKYNEQFF. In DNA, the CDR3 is TGCAGCGTTGAAAAGTACAATGAGCAGTTCTTC.

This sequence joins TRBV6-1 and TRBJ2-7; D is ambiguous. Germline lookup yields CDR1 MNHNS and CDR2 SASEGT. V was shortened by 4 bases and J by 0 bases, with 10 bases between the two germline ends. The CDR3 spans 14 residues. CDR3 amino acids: CASSAQSSSYEQYF. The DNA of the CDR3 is TGTGCCAGCAGTGCACAGTCCTCCTCCTACGAGCAGTACTTC.

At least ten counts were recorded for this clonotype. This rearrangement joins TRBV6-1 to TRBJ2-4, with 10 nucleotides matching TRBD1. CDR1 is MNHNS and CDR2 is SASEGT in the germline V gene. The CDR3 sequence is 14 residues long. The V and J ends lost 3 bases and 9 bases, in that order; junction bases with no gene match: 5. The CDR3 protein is CASSERQGAFIQYF. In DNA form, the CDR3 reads TGTGCCAGCAGTGAGAGACAGGGGGCGTTCATTCAGTACTTC.

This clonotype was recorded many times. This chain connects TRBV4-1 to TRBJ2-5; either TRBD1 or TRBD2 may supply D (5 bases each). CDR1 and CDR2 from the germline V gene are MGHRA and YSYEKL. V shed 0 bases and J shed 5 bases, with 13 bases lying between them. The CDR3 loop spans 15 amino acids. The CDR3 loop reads CASSQEFGARETQYF. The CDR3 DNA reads TGCGCCAGCAGCCAAGAGTTCGGGGCTCGCGAGACCCAGTACTTC.